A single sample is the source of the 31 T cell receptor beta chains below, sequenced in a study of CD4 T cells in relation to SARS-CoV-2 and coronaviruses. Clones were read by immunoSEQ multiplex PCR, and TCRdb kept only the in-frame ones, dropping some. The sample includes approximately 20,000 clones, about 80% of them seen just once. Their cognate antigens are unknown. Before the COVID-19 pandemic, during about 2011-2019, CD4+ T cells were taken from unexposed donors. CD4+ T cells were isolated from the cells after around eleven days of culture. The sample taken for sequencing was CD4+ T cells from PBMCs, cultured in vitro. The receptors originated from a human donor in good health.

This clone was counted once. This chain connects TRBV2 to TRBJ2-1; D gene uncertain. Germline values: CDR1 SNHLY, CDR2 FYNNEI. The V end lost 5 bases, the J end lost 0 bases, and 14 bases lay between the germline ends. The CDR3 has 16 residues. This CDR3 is CASSPMVLRSYNEQFF. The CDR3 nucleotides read TGTGCCAGCAGTCCTATGGTCTTGCGCTCCTACAATGAGCAGTTCTTC.

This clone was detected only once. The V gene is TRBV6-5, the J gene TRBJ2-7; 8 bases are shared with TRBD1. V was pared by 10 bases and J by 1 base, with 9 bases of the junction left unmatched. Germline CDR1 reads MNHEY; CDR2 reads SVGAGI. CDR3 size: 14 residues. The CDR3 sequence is CATFGTGPSYEQYF. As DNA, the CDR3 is TGTGCCACCTTCGGGACAGGACCTTCCTACGAGCAGTACTTC.

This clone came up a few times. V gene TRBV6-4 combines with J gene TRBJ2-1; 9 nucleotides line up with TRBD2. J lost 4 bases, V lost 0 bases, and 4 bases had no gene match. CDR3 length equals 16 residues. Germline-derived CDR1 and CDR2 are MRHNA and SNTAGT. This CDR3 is CASSDSTSGDYNEQFF. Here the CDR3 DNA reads TGTGCCAGCAGTGACTCGACTAGCGGTGATTACAATGAGCAGTTCTTC.

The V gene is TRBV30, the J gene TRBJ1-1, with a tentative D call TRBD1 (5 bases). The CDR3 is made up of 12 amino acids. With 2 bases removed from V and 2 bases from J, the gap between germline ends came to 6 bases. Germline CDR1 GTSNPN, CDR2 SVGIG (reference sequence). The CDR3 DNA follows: TGTGCCTGGAGTCGGACAAACACTGAAGCTTTCTTT. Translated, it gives CAWSRTNTEAFF.

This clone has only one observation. This CDR3 is CASSQSYRGCLSGANVLTF. The CDR3 DNA reads TGCGCCAGCAGTCAATCGTACAGGGGGTGTCTCTCTGGGGCCAACGTCCTGACTTTC. The V call is TRBV23-1, the J call TRBJ2-6; 8 nucleotides match TRBD1. TRBV23-1 is an ORF for which the function is uncertain. The ends lost 0 bases at V and 0 bases at J; junction bases unmatched: 7. This CDR3 is built from 19 residues.

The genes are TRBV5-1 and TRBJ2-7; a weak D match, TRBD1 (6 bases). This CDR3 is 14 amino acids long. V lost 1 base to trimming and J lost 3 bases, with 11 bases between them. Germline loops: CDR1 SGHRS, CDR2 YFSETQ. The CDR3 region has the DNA TGCGCCAGCAGCTTGATGAACAGGGTCTACGAGCAGTACTTC. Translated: CASSLMNRVYEQYF.

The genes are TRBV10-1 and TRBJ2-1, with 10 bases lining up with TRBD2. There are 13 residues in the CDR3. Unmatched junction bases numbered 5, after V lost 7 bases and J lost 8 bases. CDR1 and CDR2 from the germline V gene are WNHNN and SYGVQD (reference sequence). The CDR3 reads CASTPSGSHEQFF. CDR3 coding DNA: TGCGCCAGCACCCCTAGCGGGAGTCATGAGCAGTTCTTC.

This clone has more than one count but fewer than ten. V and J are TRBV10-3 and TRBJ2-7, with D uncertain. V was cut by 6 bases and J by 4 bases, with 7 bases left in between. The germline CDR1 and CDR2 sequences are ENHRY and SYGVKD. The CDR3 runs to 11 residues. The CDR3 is CAISGEYEQYF. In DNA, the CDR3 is TGTGCCATCAGCGGCGAATACGAGCAGTACTTC.

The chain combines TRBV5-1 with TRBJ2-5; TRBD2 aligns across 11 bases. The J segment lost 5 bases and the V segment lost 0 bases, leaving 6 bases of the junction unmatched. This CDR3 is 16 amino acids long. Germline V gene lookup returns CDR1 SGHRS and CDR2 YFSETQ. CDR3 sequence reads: CASSLAVAGGSETQYF. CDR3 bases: TGCGCCAGCAGCTTGGCCGTAGCGGGAGGGTCCGAGACCCAGTACTTC.

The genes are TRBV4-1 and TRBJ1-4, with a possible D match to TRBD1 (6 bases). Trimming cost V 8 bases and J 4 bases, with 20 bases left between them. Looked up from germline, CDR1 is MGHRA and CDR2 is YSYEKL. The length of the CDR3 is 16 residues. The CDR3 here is CASLRLGGTDNEKLFF. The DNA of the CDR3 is TGCGCCAGCCTACGGTTGGGGGGCACGGATAATGAAAAACTGTTTTTT.

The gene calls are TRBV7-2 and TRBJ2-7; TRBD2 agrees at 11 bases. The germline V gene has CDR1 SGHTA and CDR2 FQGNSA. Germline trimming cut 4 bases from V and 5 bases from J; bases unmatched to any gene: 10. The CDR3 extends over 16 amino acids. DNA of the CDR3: TGTGCCAGCAGCTGGAAGCTAGCGGGAGGCACCCACGAGCAGTACTTC. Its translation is CASSWKLAGGTHEQYF.

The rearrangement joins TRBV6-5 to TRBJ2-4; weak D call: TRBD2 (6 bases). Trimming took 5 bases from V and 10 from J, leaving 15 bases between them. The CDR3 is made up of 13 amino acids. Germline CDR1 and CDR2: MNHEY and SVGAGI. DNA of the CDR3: TGTGCCAGCAGTAGAGAGATCCGGGAGATTCAGTACTTC. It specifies CASSREIREIQYF.

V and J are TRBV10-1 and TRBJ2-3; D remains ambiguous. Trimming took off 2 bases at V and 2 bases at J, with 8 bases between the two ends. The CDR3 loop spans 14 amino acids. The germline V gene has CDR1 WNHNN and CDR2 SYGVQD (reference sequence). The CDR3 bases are TGCGCCAGCAGTGAGAATCCAGCCACAGATACGCAGTATTTT. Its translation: CASSENPATDTQYF.

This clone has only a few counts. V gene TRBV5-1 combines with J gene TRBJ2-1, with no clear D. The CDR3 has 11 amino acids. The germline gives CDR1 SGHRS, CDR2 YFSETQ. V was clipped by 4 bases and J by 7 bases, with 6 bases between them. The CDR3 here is CASSSRNEQFF. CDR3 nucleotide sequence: TGCGCCAGCAGCAGCCGTAATGAGCAGTTCTTC.

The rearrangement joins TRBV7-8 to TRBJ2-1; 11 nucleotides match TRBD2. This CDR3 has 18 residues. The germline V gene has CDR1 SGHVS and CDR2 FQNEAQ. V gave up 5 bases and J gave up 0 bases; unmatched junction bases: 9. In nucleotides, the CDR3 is TGTGCCAGCAGCCCATTTAGCGGGAGGGAGAGCTCCTACAATGAGCAGTTCTTC. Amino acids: CASSPFSGRESSYNEQFF.

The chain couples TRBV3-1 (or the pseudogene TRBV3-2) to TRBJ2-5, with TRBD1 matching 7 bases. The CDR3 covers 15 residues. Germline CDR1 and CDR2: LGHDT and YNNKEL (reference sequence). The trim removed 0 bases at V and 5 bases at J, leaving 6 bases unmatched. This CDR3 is CASSQDVGRGETQYF. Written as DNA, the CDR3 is TGTGCCAGCAGCCAAGATGTGGGCAGGGGGGAGACCCAGTACTTC.

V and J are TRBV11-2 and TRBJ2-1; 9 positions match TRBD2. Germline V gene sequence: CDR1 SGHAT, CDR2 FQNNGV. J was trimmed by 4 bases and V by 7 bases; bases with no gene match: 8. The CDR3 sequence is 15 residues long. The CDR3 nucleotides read TGTGCCAGCATCGCGGGAGCGGGGGGTTACAATGAGCAGTTCTTC. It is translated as CASIAGAGGYNEQFF. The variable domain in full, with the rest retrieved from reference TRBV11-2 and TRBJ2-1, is EAGVAQSPRYKIIEKRQSVAFWCNPISGHATLYWYQQILGQGPKLLIQFQNNGVVDDSQLPKDRFSAERLKGVDSTLKIQPAKLEDSAVYLCASIAGAGGYNEQFFGPGTRLTVL.

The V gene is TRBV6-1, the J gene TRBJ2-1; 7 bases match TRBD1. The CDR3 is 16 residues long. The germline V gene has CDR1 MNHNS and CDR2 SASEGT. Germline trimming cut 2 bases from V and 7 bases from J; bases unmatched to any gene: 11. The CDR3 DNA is TGTGCCAGCAGTGAACTCCCCTCCCAGGGGGTGAATGAGCAGTTCTTC. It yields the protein CASSELPSQGVNEQFF.

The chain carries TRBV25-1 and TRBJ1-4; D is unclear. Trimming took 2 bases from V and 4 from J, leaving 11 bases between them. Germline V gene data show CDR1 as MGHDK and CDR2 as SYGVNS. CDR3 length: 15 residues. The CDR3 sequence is CASSEIGHNNEKLFF. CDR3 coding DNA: TGTGCCAGCAGTGAAATCGGGCACAATAATGAAAAACTGTTTTTT.

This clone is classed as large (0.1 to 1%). CDR3 region: CASSGTGQGTDTQYF. The DNA of the CDR3 is TGTGCCAGCAGCGGGACGGGACAAGGCACAGATACGCAGTATTTT. The chain is built from TRBV7-9 and TRBJ2-3, with D perhaps TRBD1 (6 bases). This CDR3 region has 15 residues. V lost 5 bases to trimming and J lost 1 base, with 13 bases between them. CDR1 and CDR2 (germline): SEHNR, FQNEAQ (reference sequence).

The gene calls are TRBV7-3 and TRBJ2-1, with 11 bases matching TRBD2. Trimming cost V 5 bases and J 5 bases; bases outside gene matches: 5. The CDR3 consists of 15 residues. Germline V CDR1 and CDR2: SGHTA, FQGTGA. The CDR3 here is CASSPLAGGNNEQFF. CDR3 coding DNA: TGTGCCAGCAGCCCCCTAGCGGGGGGTAACAATGAGCAGTTCTTC.

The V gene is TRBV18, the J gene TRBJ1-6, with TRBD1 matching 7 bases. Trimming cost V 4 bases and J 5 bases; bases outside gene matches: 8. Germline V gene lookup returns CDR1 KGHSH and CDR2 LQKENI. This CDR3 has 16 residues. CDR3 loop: CASSLEQGPNNSPLHF. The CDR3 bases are TGTGCCAGCTCACTAGAACAGGGGCCAAATAATTCACCCCTCCACTTT.

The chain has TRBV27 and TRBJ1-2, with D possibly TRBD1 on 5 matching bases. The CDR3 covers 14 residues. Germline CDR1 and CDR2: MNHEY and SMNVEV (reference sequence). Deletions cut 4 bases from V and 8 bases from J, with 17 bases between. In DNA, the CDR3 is TGTGCCAGCAGTTCGTTAAGGGGAAGTCGGGGCTACACCTTC. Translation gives CASSSLRGSRGYTF.

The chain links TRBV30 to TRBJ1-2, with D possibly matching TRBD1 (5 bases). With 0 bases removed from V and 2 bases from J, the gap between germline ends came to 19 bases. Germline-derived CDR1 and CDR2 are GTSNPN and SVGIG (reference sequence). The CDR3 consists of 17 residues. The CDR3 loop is CAWSVTAGWESNYGYTF. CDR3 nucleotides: TGTGCCTGGAGTGTAACGGCAGGGTGGGAGTCCAACTATGGCTACACCTTC.

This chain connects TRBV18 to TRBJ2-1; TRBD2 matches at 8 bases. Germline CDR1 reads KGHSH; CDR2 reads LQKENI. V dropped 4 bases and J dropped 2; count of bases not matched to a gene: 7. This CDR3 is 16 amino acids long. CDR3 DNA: TGTGCCAGCTCACACTCGGGGGGGGGCGCCTACAATGAGCAGTTCTTC. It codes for CASSHSGGGAYNEQFF. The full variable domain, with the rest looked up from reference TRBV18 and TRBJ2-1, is NAGVMQNPRHLVRRRGQEARLRCSPMKGHSHVYWYRQLPEEGLKFMVYLQKENIIDESGMPKERFSAEFPKEGPSILRIQQVVRGDSAAYFCASSHSGGGAYNEQFFGPGTRLTVL.

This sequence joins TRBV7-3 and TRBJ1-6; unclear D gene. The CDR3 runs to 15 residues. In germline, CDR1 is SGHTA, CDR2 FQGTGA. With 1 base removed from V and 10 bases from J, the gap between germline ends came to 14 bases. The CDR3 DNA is TGTGCCAGCAGCTTAAGCGTGGGAGGAGTGTCACCCCTCCACTTT. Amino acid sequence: CASSLSVGGVSPLHF.

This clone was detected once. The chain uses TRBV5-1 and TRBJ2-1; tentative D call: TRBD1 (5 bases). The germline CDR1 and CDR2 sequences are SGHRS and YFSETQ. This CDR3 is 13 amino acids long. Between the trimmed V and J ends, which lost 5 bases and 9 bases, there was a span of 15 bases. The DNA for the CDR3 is TGCGCCAGCAGACGCGACAGTATCGGTGAGCAGTTCTTC. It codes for CASRRDSIGEQFF.

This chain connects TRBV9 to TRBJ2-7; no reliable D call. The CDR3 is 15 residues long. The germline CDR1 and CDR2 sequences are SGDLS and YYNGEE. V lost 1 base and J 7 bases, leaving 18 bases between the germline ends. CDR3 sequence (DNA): TGTGCCAGCAGCGTATTGGACCTCGGTGGTGGAGAGCAGTACTTC. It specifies CASSVLDLGGGEQYF.

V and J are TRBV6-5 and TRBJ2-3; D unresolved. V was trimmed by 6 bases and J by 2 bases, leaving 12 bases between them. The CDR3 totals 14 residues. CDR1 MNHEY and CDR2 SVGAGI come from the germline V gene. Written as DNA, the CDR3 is TGTGCCAGCAGGCCCTCCAGAACCACAGATACGCAGTATTTT. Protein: CASRPSRTTDTQYF.

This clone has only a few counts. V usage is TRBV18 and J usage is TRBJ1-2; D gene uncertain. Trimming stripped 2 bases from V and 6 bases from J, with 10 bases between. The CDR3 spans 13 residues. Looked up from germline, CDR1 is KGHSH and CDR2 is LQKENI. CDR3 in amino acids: CASSPGGWDGYTF. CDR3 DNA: TGTGCCAGCTCACCAGGAGGGTGGGATGGCTACACCTTC.

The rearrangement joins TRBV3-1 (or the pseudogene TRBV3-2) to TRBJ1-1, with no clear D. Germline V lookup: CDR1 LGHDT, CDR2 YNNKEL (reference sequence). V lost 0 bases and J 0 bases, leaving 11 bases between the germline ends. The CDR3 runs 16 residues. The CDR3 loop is CASSQDPAGLNTEAFF. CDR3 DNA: TGTGCCAGCAGCCAAGACCCCGCGGGGTTGAACACTGAAGCTTTCTTT.